This T cell receptor beta chain stems from a study of blood T cells in healthy people across ages. Drawn from each donor were 8.5 to 10 milliliters of peripheral blood. Primers used in a second PCR of roughly 7 to 12 cycles were a sample-barcoded 5' primer and a J-beta primer mix. Researchers report that a template-switch adaptor with 12 random nucleotides tagged each cDNA molecule. TCRdb fed the 5' RACE reads into MiXCR, producing one record per CDR3 protein. The table shows about 1 million distinct CDR3 sequences, with 40% to 45% occurring only once. Findings and caveats of the study: Per million T cells, the diversity of TCR beta decreased roughly linearly as age advanced.

CDR1 and CDR2 from the germline V gene are MNHEY and SMNVEV (reference sequence). The ends lost 7 bases at V and 10 bases at J; junction bases unmatched: 7. The CDR3 has 15 residues. Note on this clonotype: The antigen is undetermined.

This TCR was sampled from a woman aged 55-69 years in good health. The sample comprised blood. This chain links TRBV27 with TRBJ2-1; 16 nucleotides match TRBD2. CDR3 region: CASTHGTSGRAEQFF. The CDR3 bases are TGTGCCAGCACCCACGGGACTAGCGGGAGGGCCGAGCAGTTCTTC.